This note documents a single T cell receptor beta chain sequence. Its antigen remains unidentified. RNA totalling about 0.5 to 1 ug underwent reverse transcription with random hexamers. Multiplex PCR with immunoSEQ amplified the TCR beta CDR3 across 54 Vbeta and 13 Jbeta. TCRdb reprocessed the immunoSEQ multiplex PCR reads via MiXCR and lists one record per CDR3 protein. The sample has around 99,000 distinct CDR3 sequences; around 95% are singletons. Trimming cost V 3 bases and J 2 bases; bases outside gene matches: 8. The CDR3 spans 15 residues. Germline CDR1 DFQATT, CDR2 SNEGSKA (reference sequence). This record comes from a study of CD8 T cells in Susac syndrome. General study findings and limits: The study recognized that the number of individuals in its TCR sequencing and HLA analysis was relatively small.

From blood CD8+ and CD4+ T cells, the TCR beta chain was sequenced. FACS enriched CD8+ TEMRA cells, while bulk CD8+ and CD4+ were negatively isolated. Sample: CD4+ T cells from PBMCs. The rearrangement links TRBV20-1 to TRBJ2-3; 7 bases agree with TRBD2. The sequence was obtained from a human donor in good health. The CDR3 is CSARPLAEVTDTQYF. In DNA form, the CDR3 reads TGCAGTGCTAGGCCCCTAGCGGAAGTCACAGATACGCAGTATTTT.